The T cell receptor beta chain described here comes from a study of OX40 agonist ivuxolimab in advanced cancers. At the level of the study: At 0.01 to 10 mg/kg, ivuxolimab was administered intravenously to patients every 2 weeks. Study-level points and caveats: Partial responders at 0.1-3.0 mg/kg had among the lowest clonal expansion. There were, on average, more expanded clones in CD8+ T cells than in CD4+.

This clone was seen a single time. Its antigen is not known. This CDR3 contains 15 residues. Trimming removed 1 base at V and 8 bases at J, with 12 bases between. The V gene's germline CDR1 is SGHTA and CDR2 FQGTGA. Libraries were prepared by immunoSEQ multiplex PCR; TCRdb keeps only in-frame clonotypes and omits some of them. The table includes about 66,000 clones, 81% detected once. At baseline, cycle 4 day 1, and cycle 7 day 1, blood was sampled. The V call is TRBV7-3, the J call TRBJ1-6; a weak D match, TRBD1 (5 bases). The origin of this receptor is an adult with an advanced solid tumor such as melanoma, head and neck, liver or kidney cancer. The sequencing here drew on CD4+ or CD8+ T cells sorted from blood, taken in a trial of the OX40 agonist ivuxolimab. The CDR3 nucleotides are TGTGCCAGCAGCTTAAGTGGGGGAAAGGATTCACCCCTCCACTTT. Its translation is CASSLSGGKDSPLHF.